The 12 T cell receptor beta chains below all came from one sample that was sequenced in a study of CD8 T cells in ankylosing spondylitis (dated by TCRdb to about 2017). Library preparation employed 5' RACE. Sequencing relied on an Illumina HiSeq 2500. TCRdb reworked the public reads: Q25 trimming with fastp, MiXCR clone assembly, productive beta chains retained. Each CDR3 protein gets just one entry, which takes the most common genes and DNA from the rows behind it. The sample yields around 280,000 distinct CDR3 sequences; 20% were counted once. About 8% of the sample comes from the top ten. The specimen was blood, either unsorted or a sorted T cell fraction (not recorded which). The origin of the receptors is a male donor with ankylosing spondylitis or in good health (not recorded which).

This clonotype was counted between two and nine times. The chain carries TRBV4-1 and TRBJ2-1; 7 nucleotides agree with TRBD1. The germline gives CDR1 MGHRA, CDR2 YSYEKL. This CDR3 has 15 residues. V trimming: 0 bases; J trimming: 3 bases; junction bases outside the gene matches: 2. The CDR3 reads CASSQDRGIYNEQFF. CDR3 coding DNA: TGCGCCAGCAGCCAAGACAGGGGGATCTACAATGAGCAGTTCTTC.

This clonotype was seen only a few times. The rearrangement uses TRBV5-1 and TRBJ2-2; D gene ambiguous. Germline V gene data show CDR1 as SGHRS and CDR2 as YFSETQ. The CDR3 has 14 amino acids. Trimming stripped 2 bases from V and 1 base from J, with 6 bases between. The CDR3 coding sequence is TGCGCCAGCAGCTTAATGCGGAACACCGGGGAGCTGTTTTTT. Translated: CASSLMRNTGELFF.

A few counts support this clonotype. The chain is built from TRBV20-1 and TRBJ2-4, with a weak D call TRBD1 (5 bases). CDR1 DFQATT and CDR2 SNEGSKA come from the germline V gene (reference sequence). The germline V and J ends were trimmed by 0 bases and 3 bases, with 12 bases remaining between them. The CDR3 covers 15 residues. CDR3 in amino acids: CSARDLGASKNIQYF. The CDR3 nucleotides read TGCAGTGCTAGAGATCTAGGGGCCAGCAAAAACATTCAGTACTTC.

Notes on this clonotype: This may be a read error: a much more frequent sequence differs by one nucleotide. The chain is built from TRBV9 and TRBJ2-2; 12 positions agree with TRBD2. The CDR3 is 16 amino acids. CDR1 SGDLS and CDR2 YYNGEE come from the germline V gene. The CDR3 sequence is CVSSATSGRNFGELFF. The CDR3 coding sequence is TGTGTCAGCAGCGCCACTAGCGGGAGGAACTTCGGGGAGCTGTTTTTT.

Here the CDR3 DNA reads TGTGCCAGCAGCGTCGCCGGGACTAGCGTCTATGAGCAGTTCTTC. Translated: CASSVAGTSVYEQFF. V and J are TRBV9 and TRBJ2-1, with 10 bases that match TRBD2. Trimming cost V 2 bases and J 8 bases; bases outside gene matches: 7. Germline CDR1 is SGDLS and CDR2 is YYNGEE. The CDR3 contains 15 residues.

The rearrangement uses TRBV7-9 and TRBJ2-6, with D uncertain. The CDR3 totals 16 residues. V lost 6 bases, J lost 1 base, and 13 bases lay in between. From germline, CDR1 is SEHNR and CDR2 FQNEAQ (reference sequence). CDR3: CASSSIPSSGANVLTF. The CDR3 DNA reads as TGTGCCAGCAGTTCTATCCCCAGTTCTGGGGCCAACGTCCTGACTTTC.

This clonotype occurred a few times. This chain joins TRBV29-1 and TRBJ2-5; no reliable D call. This CDR3 has 9 amino acids. V lost 4 bases and J lost 7, with 4 bases in between. Germline values: CDR1 SQVTM, CDR2 ANQGSEA. The chain's CDR3 is CSVGGTQYF. CDR3 nucleotide sequence: TGCAGCGTTGGAGGGACCCAGTACTTC.

V gene TRBV20-1 combines with J gene TRBJ2-3; D may be TRBD2 (5 bases). CDR1 DFQATT and CDR2 SNEGSKA come from the germline V gene (reference sequence). V was trimmed by 0 bases and J by 2 bases, leaving 9 bases between them. The CDR3 is 14 amino acids. DNA of the CDR3: TGCAGTGCTAGAGACGGGAAAAACACAGATACGCAGTATTTT. Its translation is CSARDGKNTDTQYF.

A few counts support this clonotype. The rearrangement joins TRBV6-4 to TRBJ2-3; 8 positions agree with TRBD2. The junction had 16 bases not matched to a gene; V was cut back by 5 bases and J by 9 bases. CDR1 is MRHNA and CDR2 is SNTAGT in the germline V gene. The CDR3 contains 16 residues. CDR3 residues: CASSPAVGGGTGTQYF. The DNA of the CDR3 is TGTGCCAGCAGTCCCGCGGTTGGCGGGGGGACGGGGACGCAGTATTTT.

V and J are TRBV5-1 and TRBJ2-2; 12 bases align to TRBD1. CDR1 and CDR2 from the germline V gene are SGHRS and YFSETQ. This CDR3 spans 15 amino acids. The V gene end was trimmed by 4 bases and the J gene end by 6 bases; junction bases not matched to a gene: 4. CDR3 DNA: TGCGCCAGCAGCGACGGGACAGGGGGCTCCGGGGAGCTGTTTTTT. Protein: CASSDGTGGSGELFF.

This chain uses TRBV6-2 or TRBV6-3 with TRBJ1-5; D is uncertain. V dropped 0 bases and J dropped 5 bases, with 14 bases sitting between them. The germline CDR1 and CDR2 sequences are MNHEY and SVGEGT. There are 16 residues in the CDR3. Here the CDR3 reads CASSYSRARTDQPQHF. The DNA of the CDR3 is TGTGCCAGCAGTTACTCGAGGGCCCGGACTGATCAGCCCCAGCATTTT.

As to this clonotype: This CDR3 fails to terminate in the conserved phenylalanine or tryptophan, so it likely reflects a read error. The V gene is TRBV10-3, the J gene TRBJ1-1, with 7 bases that match TRBD1. Germline V CDR1 and CDR2: ENHRY, SYGVKD. The V gene end was trimmed by 0 bases and the J gene end by 0 bases; junction bases not matched to a gene: 4. This CDR3 comprises 16 residues. The CDR3, as DNA: TGTGCCATCAGTGAGTCGGGACAGCCTATGAACACTGAAGCTTTCGTT. It codes for CAISESGQPMNTEAFV.